What follows are 32 T cell receptor beta chains derived from one specimen sequenced in a study of regulatory T cells in long-lasting Graves disease. Time point given: newly diagnosed GD, antithyroid drugs for less than 3 months. With RNA extracted from PBMCs as input, the TCR library was made. Arm-PCR of CDR3 regions and iRepertoire HTBI primers were used to build TCR beta libraries. MiXCR, applied by TCRdb to the multiplex PCR reads, yields one record per CDR3 protein. Here the sample spans 400,000 to 550,000 distinct CDR3 sequences, approximately 16% being singletons. These same data were also listed under a study on T cells in Graves' hyperthyroidism and ophthalmopathy.

The specimen was peripheral blood mononuclear cells (PBMCs), collected at new diagnosis, from a patient treated with antithyroid drugs. These receptors were taken from a woman aged 18-30 years with Graves disease.

Concerning this clonotype itself: This may be a read error, as it is one base from a much larger clone. The rearrangement links TRBV7-8 to TRBJ2-3, with 10 nucleotides matching TRBD2. Germline values: CDR1 SGHVS, CDR2 FQNEAQ. This CDR3 contains 15 residues. The CDR3 bases are TGTGCCAGCAGCTCCGGACTAGCGGTTACAGATACGCGGTATTTT. It codes for CASSSGLAVTDTRYF.

This clonotype has a count of ten or more. The V gene is TRBV7-3, the J gene TRBJ2-1; D is possibly TRBD1 (5 bases). Trimming shortened V by 5 bases and J by 5 bases, and 10 bases separated the two germline ends. Germline values: CDR1 SGHTA, CDR2 FQGTGA. The length of the CDR3 is 13 residues. The CDR3 DNA follows: TGTGCCAGCAGCCAACCGACAGACAATGAGCAGTTCTTC. Protein: CASSQPTDNEQFF. Full variable domain (rest looked up from reference TRBV7-3 and TRBJ2-1): GAGVSQTPSNKVTEKGKYVELRCDPISGHTALYWYRQSLGQGPEFLIYFQGTGAADDSGLPNDRFFAVRPEGSVSTLKIQRTERGDSAVYLCASSQPTDNEQFFGPGTRLTVL.

The chain has TRBV19 and TRBJ2-1; D is perhaps TRBD1 (6 bases). CDR1 and CDR2 from the germline V gene are LNHDA and SQIVND (reference sequence). The CDR3 is 14 amino acids. Between the trimmed V and J ends, which lost 5 bases and 10 bases, there was a span of 18 bases. The CDR3 loop is CASSSCLQGCEQFF. The CDR3 coding sequence is TGTGCCAGTAGTTCCTGCCTACAGGGCTGCGAGCAGTTCTTC.

The chain combines TRBV27 with TRBJ2-3; D perhaps matches TRBD1 (8 bases). CDR3 size: 16 residues. Germline V gives CDR1 MNHEY, CDR2 SMNVEV (reference sequence). The germline V and J ends were trimmed by 4 bases and 1 base, with 15 bases remaining between them. This CDR3 is CASSSYRGGGTDTQYF. The CDR3 DNA follows: TGTGCCAGCAGTTCATACAGGGGGGGAGGCACAGATACGCAGTATTTT.

This chain links TRBV9 with TRBJ2-1, with D tentatively TRBD2 (6 bases). V lost 0 bases and J 12 bases, leaving 13 bases between the germline ends. Germline CDR1 and CDR2: SGDLS and YYNGEE. The CDR3 contains 13 residues. The CDR3: CASSVDVGSVQFF. The CDR3 nucleotides are TGTGCCAGCAGCGTAGACGTCGGGAGTGTGCAGTTCTTC.

This clonotype has a count of ten or more. The gene calls are TRBV2 and TRBJ1-5, with D unclear. The V end lost 4 bases, the J end lost 4 bases, and 8 bases lay between the germline ends. This CDR3 is 13 amino acids long. CDR1 and CDR2 from the germline V gene are SNHLY and FYNNEI. The CDR3 DNA reads as TGTGCCAGCAGTGGAGGGAGAAATCAGCCCCAGCATTTT. Translation: CASSGGRNQPQHF.

This clonotype was counted ten times or more. The CDR3 coding sequence is TGCAGCGACGGACAGGCGAACGTGAACACTGAAGCTTTCTTT. Protein sequence: CSDGQANVNTEAFF. The chain uses TRBV29-1 and TRBJ1-1, with 7 bases aligning to TRBD1. This CDR3 is built from 14 residues. J was trimmed by 0 bases and V by 7 bases; bases with no gene match: 8. Germline V lookup: CDR1 SQVTM, CDR2 ANQGSEA.

As concerns this clonotype: An end of the junction differs from the germline gene, which may be a read error. The chain employs TRBV20-1 and TRBJ1-1; 9 bases map to TRBD1. The germline CDR1 and CDR2 sequences are DFQATT and SNEGSKA (reference sequence). The CDR3 is 15 residues long. The DNA for the CDR3 is TGCAGTGCGAGAGACAGGGGGAAGGTGAACACTGAAGCTTTCTTT. Encoded protein: CSARDRGKVNTEAFF.

This clonotype was recorded at least ten times. This chain connects TRBV28 to TRBJ2-4; 7 bases agree with TRBD2. V lost 3 bases to trimming and J lost 1 base; unmatched junction nucleotides: 12. There are 18 residues in the CDR3. Germline CDR1 MDHEN, CDR2 SYDVKM. The CDR3 loop is CASSFRMGGVKAKNIQYF. CDR3 nucleotide sequence: TGTGCCAGCAGTTTCCGGATGGGGGGGGTTAAGGCCAAAAACATTCAGTACTTC.

The table lists this clonotype with a few counts. The V and J genes are TRBV7-2 and TRBJ2-2; 8 bases line up with TRBD2. After removal of 5 bases from V and 3 bases from J, the junction contained 11 bases not matched to a gene. Germline CDR1 reads SGHTA; CDR2 reads FQGNSA. CDR3 length equals 17 residues. The CDR3 DNA sequence: TGTGCCAGCAGCCCCTCCGGAAGCGGGAGTGACACCGGGGAGCTGTTTTTT. This translates into CASSPSGSGSDTGELFF. Variable domain in full (rest from reference TRBV7-2 and TRBJ2-2): GAGVSQSPSNKVTEKGKDVELRCDPISGHTALYWYRQSLGQGLEFLIYFQGNSAPDKSGLPSDRFSAERTGGSVSTLTIQRTQQEDSAVYLCASSPSGSGSDTGELFFGEGSRLTVL.

At least ten counts were recorded for this clonotype. V usage is TRBV7-9 and J usage is TRBJ1-1; D gene uncertain. Germline-derived CDR1 and CDR2 are SEHNR and FQNEAQ (reference sequence). Trimming cost V 5 bases and J 3 bases, with 19 bases left between them. This CDR3 comprises 16 residues. The CDR3: CASSLPRGSMDTEAFF. CDR3 DNA sequence: TGTGCCAGCAGCCTACCCCGGGGATCTATGGACACTGAAGCTTTCTTT.

This chain uses TRBV15 with TRBJ1-5; no clear D. V was clipped by 1 base and J by 0 bases, with 10 bases between them. This CDR3 has 16 amino acids. Per germline, CDR1 LNHNV and CDR2 YYDKDF (reference sequence). The chain's CDR3 is CATSRVSDPSNQPQHF. The CDR3 DNA sequence: TGTGCCACCAGCAGAGTTTCCGACCCTAGCAATCAGCCCCAGCATTTT.

This clonotype has more than one count but fewer than ten. V is TRBV15 and J is TRBJ1-1, with a possible D match to TRBD1 (5 bases). Trimming pared 2 bases from V and 6 bases from J, leaving 13 bases between. Per germline, CDR1 LNHNV and CDR2 YYDKDF (reference sequence). The CDR3 has 14 residues. The CDR3 loop reads CATSRMGPGPEAFF. The CDR3 DNA reads as TGTGCCACCAGCAGAATGGGACCGGGCCCTGAAGCTTTCTTT.

About this clonotype itself: At one boundary the junction diverges from the germline segment, which might be a read error. The V and J genes are TRBV28 and TRBJ2-1; 11 nucleotides align to TRBD2. The CDR3 is 14 amino acids. In germline, CDR1 is MDHEN, CDR2 SYDVKM. The CDR3 coding sequence is TGTGGCAGCAGCCGACTAGCGGGGTACAATGAGCAGTTCTTC. Translating gives CGSSRLAGYNEQFF.

At least ten counts were recorded for this clonotype. V is TRBV2 and J is TRBJ1-1; D remains ambiguous. CDR3 size: 18 residues. Germline loops: CDR1 SNHLY, CDR2 FYNNEI. V was shortened by 6 bases and J by 4 bases, with 27 bases between the two germline ends. CDR3 in DNA: TGTGCCAGCAGCCCCAGAGCGAGACCCACCACAAAAACCACTGAAGCTTTCTTT. It yields the protein CASSPRARPTTKTTEAFF. The variable domain in full, completed from reference TRBV2 and TRBJ1-1, reads EPEVTQTPSHQVTQMGQEVILRCVPISNHLYFYWYRQILGQKVEFLVSFYNNEISEKSEIFDDQFSVERPDGSNFTLKIRSTKLEDSAMYFCASSPRARPTTKTTEAFFGQGTRLTVV.

The chain links TRBV6-1 to TRBJ1-5; D might be TRBD1 (5 bases). The CDR3 is 15 residues long. V was clipped by 0 bases and J by 5 bases, with 11 bases between them. CDR1 is MNHNS and CDR2 is SASEGT in the germline V gene. The CDR3 loop reads CASSEALGEHQPQHF. The CDR3, as DNA: TGTGCCAGCAGTGAAGCTCTAGGGGAGCATCAGCCCCAGCATTTT.

This sequence joins TRBV28 and TRBJ2-7; 9 bases are a match to TRBD1. The CDR3 loop spans 14 amino acids. Germline V gives CDR1 MDHEN, CDR2 SYDVKM. Trimming at V came to 5 bases and at J to 7 bases, leaving 9 bases not matched to a gene. The CDR3 DNA reads as TGTGCCAGCAGTACCCGGACAGGGGCTGGTGAGCAGTACTTC. Translated, it gives CASSTRTGAGEQYF.

This clonotype was found many times. The chain carries TRBV2 and TRBJ2-3; TRBD2 might be the D (6 bases). The CDR3 totals 14 residues. Between the trimmed V and J ends, which lost 3 bases and 2 bases, there was a span of 9 bases. Germline CDR1 reads SNHLY; CDR2 reads FYNNEI. The CDR3 spells CASSEGGVTDTQYF. As DNA, the CDR3 is TGTGCCAGCAGTGAGGGGGGTGTCACAGATACGCAGTATTTT.

The CDR3 DNA is TGCAGTGCTTCCTCACCGTCAGGCACAGATACGCAGTATTTT. Its protein is CSASSPSGTDTQYF. This sequence joins TRBV20-1 and TRBJ2-3; unclear D gene. Looked up from germline, CDR1 is DFQATT and CDR2 is SNEGSKA (reference sequence). The CDR3 loop spans 14 amino acids. Trimming stripped 5 bases from V and 1 base from J, with 13 bases between.

The gene calls are TRBV12-3 or TRBV12-4 and TRBJ1-4; D is possibly TRBD1 (5 bases). The length of the CDR3 is 15 residues. The germline V and J ends were trimmed by 5 bases and 5 bases, with 15 bases remaining between them. The CDR3 nucleotides read TGTGCCAGCAGTCCTCAGGGAATGGGAAATGAAAAACTGTTTTTT. Amino acids: CASSPQGMGNEKLFF.

The genes are TRBV12-5 and TRBJ1-2; D is ambiguous. The V end was cut by 4 bases, the J end by 8 bases, with 8 bases between. This CDR3 comprises 11 residues. Germline CDR1 is LGHNT and CDR2 is FRNRAP. The CDR3 DNA follows: TGTGCTAGTGGTTCGAACGGCGGCTACACCTTC. It encodes CASGSNGGYTF. Variable domain in full (rest from reference TRBV12-5 and TRBJ1-2): DARVTQTPRHKVTEMGQEVTMRCQPILGHNTVFWYRQTMMQGLELLAYFRNRAPLDDSGMPKDRFSAEMPDATLATLKIQPSEPRDSAVYFCASGSNGGYTFGSGTRLTVV.

The sample holds a few counts of this clonotype. The CDR3 sequence is CASSPRGDELSGRARETQYF. The CDR3 bases are TGCGCCAGCAGCCCCAGGGGGGACGAACTTAGCGGGAGGGCCCGAGAGACCCAGTACTTC. The chain carries TRBV5-1 and TRBJ2-5; 11 nucleotides match TRBD2. Germline V gene lookup returns CDR1 SGHRS and CDR2 YFSETQ. V lost 4 bases, J lost 4 bases, and 21 bases stayed unmatched. CDR3 size: 20 residues.

This clonotype was seen more than once but under ten times. This could be a read error, since a much larger clone is one nucleotide away. V is TRBV15 and J is TRBJ2-3; no clear D gene. The CDR3 extends over 13 amino acids. The germline V and J ends were trimmed by 1 base and 4 bases, with 6 bases remaining between them. Germline V gene lookup returns CDR1 LNHNV and CDR2 YYDKDF (reference sequence). Here the CDR3 DNA reads TGTGCCACCAGCAGAGGAGGACCAGATACGCAGTATTTT. Amino acids: CATSRGGPDTQYF.

This clonotype was detected a few times. The gene calls are TRBV29-1 and TRBJ2-7; tentatively, D is TRBD1 (5 bases). CDR1 is SQVTM, CDR2 ANQGSEA, per germline. V lost 2 bases and J lost 3, with 11 bases in between. The CDR3 consists of 13 residues. In nucleotides, the CDR3 is TGCAGCGTTGAAACCAGGGCTGGCTACGAGCAGTACTTC. It encodes CSVETRAGYEQYF.

This clonotype appeared a few times. At one end the junction does not follow the germline gene, possibly because of a read error. This sequence joins TRBV9 and TRBJ2-7; 9 nucleotides line up with TRBD1. Germline V gene sequence: CDR1 SGDLS, CDR2 YYNGEE. The CDR3 spans 16 residues. This CDR3 is CASSPVTGQGTYGQYF. The CDR3 region has the DNA TGTGCCAGCAGCCCAGTGACGGGACAGGGCACCTACGGGCAGTACTTC. The whole variable domain, filled in from reference TRBV9 and TRBJ2-7, reads DSGVTQTPKHLITATGQRVTLRCSPRSGDLSVYWYQQSLDQGLQFLIQYYNGEERAKGNILERFSAQQFPDLHSELNLSSLELGDSALYFCASSPVTGQGTYGQYFGPGTRLTVT.

The chain recombines TRBV28 with TRBJ2-2; D possibly corresponds to TRBD2 (7 bases). Germline V lookup: CDR1 MDHEN, CDR2 SYDVKM. V was clipped by 6 bases and J by 4 bases, with 15 bases between them. The CDR3 totals 15 residues. The CDR3 nucleotides read TGTGCCAGCAGCTGGGGGGGCCCCTCCACCGGGGAGCTGTTTTTT. It codes for CASSWGGPSTGELFF.

This clonotype was seen ten or more times. CDR3 in amino acids: CASSGQGPQGNQPQHF. The CDR3 nucleotides are TGTGCCAGCTCAGGACAGGGGCCCCAAGGCAATCAGCCCCAGCATTTT. The rearrangement uses TRBV18 and TRBJ1-5; 9 nucleotides align to TRBD1. CDR3 length: 16 amino acids. Germline CDR1 and CDR2: KGHSH and LQKENI. V lost 5 bases and J lost 2; bases outside the gene matches: 7.

In regard to this clonotype: One end of the junction fails to match germline, which may point to a read error. The chain couples TRBV18 to TRBJ2-2, with D tentatively TRBD2 (5 bases). The CDR3 consists of 12 residues. Germline CDR1 is KGHSH and CDR2 is LQKENI. The CDR3 loop is CASSPNTGELLF. The CDR3 region has the DNA TGTGCCAGCTCGCCGAACACCGGGGAGCTGCTTTTT.

The chain carries TRBV19 and TRBJ2-1, with D possibly TRBD2 on 6 matching bases. Germline V gene sequence: CDR1 LNHDA, CDR2 SQIVND (reference sequence). The CDR3 loop spans 12 amino acids. Between the trimmed V and J ends, which lost 6 bases and 7 bases, there was a span of 10 bases. The CDR3 sequence is CASSGSTNEQFF. The CDR3 DNA follows: TGTGCCAGTAGCGGGAGTACGAATGAGCAGTTCTTC.

This chain uses TRBV27 with TRBJ1-5; no definite D call. V lost 2 bases to trimming and J lost 3 bases, with 8 bases between them. Germline values: CDR1 MNHEY, CDR2 SMNVEV (reference sequence). The CDR3 sequence is 14 residues long. For the CDR3, the DNA is TGTGCCAGCAGTTTAGAGGGATACAATCAGCCCCAGCATTTT. This sequence encodes CASSLEGYNQPQHF.

This clonotype was observed many times. In DNA, the CDR3 is TGTGCCAGCAGCTTGAGCCTGAACCTCCTCTACGAGCAGTACTTC. It is translated as CASSLSLNLLYEQYF. V and J are TRBV5-5 and TRBJ2-7; D not certain. This CDR3 region has 15 residues. V was shortened by 1 base and J by 3 bases, with 14 bases between the two germline ends. Germline values: CDR1 SGHKS, CDR2 YYEKEE (reference sequence). The full variable domain, its missing parts supplied by reference TRBV5-5 and TRBJ2-7, is DAGVTQSPTHLIKTRGQQVTLRCSPISGHKSVSWYQQVLGQGPQFIFQYYEKEERGRGNFPDRFSARQFPNYSSELNVNALLLGDSALYLCASSLSLNLLYEQYFGPGTRLTVT.

This clonotype has a handful of counts. The J gene is TRBJ1-2, the V gene TRBV5-4; possibly TRBD1 for D (5 bases). In germline, CDR1 is SGHNT, CDR2 YYREEE (reference sequence). The CDR3 sequence is 13 residues long. The V and J ends lost 1 base and 6 bases respectively, with 10 bases between them. The CDR3 nucleotides are TGTGCCAGCAGCTTGAAACAGGATCATGGCTACACCTTC. Its protein is CASSLKQDHGYTF.